A selection of T cell receptor beta chains follows, all from one sample in a study of CD8+ T cells in alopecia areata. Profiled with immunoSEQ multiplex PCR; TCRdb holds only in-frame clones, not every one. This sample yields about 270,000 clones, of which over 45% are seen a single time; 0.93% belongs to the top ten. This sample comprised CD4+ T cells sorted from blood, obtained around week 52, from a patient treated with tofacitinib. The receptors stem from a human donor with alopecia areata. Both conserved end residues are part of each CDR3. Fields, in order: V gene, J gene, D gene, CDR3 length, clone size, CDR3 DNA, CDR3 protein. The D gene is left open where the match is weak. Some rows have no size entry. The others give once, few or many, or a class for an expanded clone.

TRBV7-2	TRBJ2-3	NA	14	few	TGTGCCAGCAGCTTAGATGGACAGAAAGATACGCAGTATTTT	CASSLDGQKDTQYF
TRBV15	TRBJ1-6	NA	13	NA	TGTGCCACCGGAGATACCTATAATTCACCCCTCCACTTT	CATGDTYNSPLHF
TRBV7-2	TRBJ2-1	TRBD2	16	once	TGTGCCAGCAGCTCGAGACTAGCGGGGGGGAGCAATGAGCAGTTCTTC	CASSSRLAGGSNEQFF
TRBV7-2	TRBJ1-5	NA	15	NA	TGTGCCAGCAGCTTAGACAGAGGGAGCAATCAGCCCCAGCATTTT	CASSLDRGSNQPQHF
TRBV7-2	TRBJ2-3	NA	11	NA	TGTGCCAGCAGCTCCAGAGATACGCAGTATTTT	CASSSRDTQYF
TRBV6-6	TRBJ1-5	NA	14	NA	TGTGCCAGCAGTGTGACAGCTAGCAATCAGCCCCAGCATTTT	CASSVTASNQPQHF
TRBV13	TRBJ2-2	TRBD2	16	NA	TGTGCCAGCAGCTTATCCGGGACTAGCTCCACCGGGGAGCTGTTTTTT	CASSLSGTSSTGELFF
TRBV29-1	TRBJ1-1	NA	13	few	TGCAGCGTTAACCCCCCCGGGGGGACTGAAGCTTTCTTT	CSVNPPGGTEAFF
TRBV5-6	TRBJ1-4	TRBD1	14	NA	TGTGCCAGCAGCTTGGGTAGGGGGCGAGAAAAACTGTTTTTT	CASSLGRGREKLFF
TRBV4-1	TRBJ2-3	NA	15	few	TGCGCCAGCAGCCAAGTAGTCGGCATCACAGATACGCAGTATTTT	CASSQVVGITDTQYF
TRBV4-2	TRBJ1-2	TRBD1	16	NA	TGTGCCAGCAGCCCGGGCCGGACAGGGGGCTACTATGGCTACACCTTC	CASSPGRTGGYYGYTF
TRBV18	TRBJ1-6	TRBD1	15	few	TGTGCCAGCTCACCACGAGGACAGGTCTTTTCACCCCTCCACTTT	CASSPRGQVFSPLHF
TRBV7-8	TRBJ2-3	NA	13	NA	TGTGCCAGCAGCCGAGCGACGTCAGATACGCAGTATTTT	CASSRATSDTQYF
TRBV4-3	TRBJ1-5	NA	14	few	TGCGCCAGCAGCCAAGTGATAGGGGACCAGCCCCAGCATTTT	CASSQVIGDQPQHF
TRBV5-6	TRBJ2-1	TRBD2	12	NA	TGTGCCAGCAGCTTGTTGGCGGGGGATCAGTTCTTC	CASSLLAGDQFF
TRBV13	TRBJ2-2	NA	12	NA	TGTGCCAGCAGCTTTGATGCCGGGGAGCTGTTTTTT	CASSFDAGELFF
TRBV7-9	TRBJ1-6	NA	16	NA	TGTGCCAGCAGCTTAGGGGTGAGGCAGATGAATTCACCCCTCCACTTT	CASSLGVRQMNSPLHF
TRBV30	TRBJ2-3	TRBD1	15	once	TGTGCCTGGAGTGTTGGGGACAGGAGCACAGATACGCAGTATTTT	CAWSVGDRSTDTQYF
TRBV5-1	TRBJ1-6	NA	14	NA	TGCGCCAGCCAACTCAGGACGCCAGGGTCACCCCTCCACTTT	CASQLRTPGSPLHF
TRBV29-1	TRBJ2-4	NA	13	once	TGCAGCGTTGTCTGGGCCGGTGGGGACATTCAGTACTTC	CSVVWAGGDIQYF
TRBV6-4	TRBJ2-2	TRBD1	19	few	TGTGCCAGCAGCCCACGGGACAGATCCCCCGACGCGAACACCGGGGAGCTGTTTTTT	CASSPRDRSPDANTGELFF
TRBV7-6	TRBJ2-3	TRBD2	19	NA	TGTGCCAGCAGCTTAGCGCGCACTAGCGGGGGGAGTAGGACAGATACGCAGTATTTT	CASSLARTSGGSRTDTQYF
TRBV6-4	TRBJ2-2	NA	14	few	TGTGCCAGCAGCCAGGACGGGAACACCGGGGAGCTGTTTTTT	CASSQDGNTGELFF
TRBV7-9	TRBJ1-1	TRBD1	15	NA	TGTGCCAGCAGCTTAAGGGCAGGGGGAATAGGTGAAGCTTTCTTT	CASSLRAGGIGEAFF
TRBV29-1	TRBJ2-5	NA	12	few	TGCAGCGTTGATCTCGGACAAGAGACCCAGTACTTC	CSVDLGQETQYF
TRBV2	TRBJ1-1	NA	14	NA	TGTGCCAGCAACCCAGGCGCGTTGAACACTGAAGCTTTCTTT	CASNPGALNTEAFF
TRBV4-3	TRBJ2-5	TRBD2	15	NA	TGCGCCAGCAGCCAAGGTCTCGCGGGGGGGGAGACCCAGTACTTC	CASSQGLAGGETQYF
TRBV4-1	TRBJ2-2	TRBD2	15	NA	TGCGCCAGCAGCCAAACGGGAGGGAACGCCGGGGAGCTGTTTTTT	CASSQTGGNAGELFF
TRBV29-1	TRBJ2-5	NA	12	NA	TGCAGCGTGGGACGCGGGACGGAGACCCAGTACTTC	CSVGRGTETQYF
TRBV10-3	TRBJ1-2	NA	15	NA	TGTGCCATCAGTGAGCCAAGAGGGGAGTACAATGGCTACACCTTC	CAISEPRGEYNGYTF
TRBV7-2	TRBJ1-1	NA	13	NA	TGTGCCAGCAGCTTAGTAACCCAATCTTGGGCTTTCTTT	CASSLVTQSWAFF
TRBV29-1	TRBJ1-2	NA	11	NA	TGCAGCGGCGGACAGATAGATGGCTACACCTTC	CSGGQIDGYTF
TRBV25-1	TRBJ2-1	NA	15	NA	TGTGCCAGCAGTGAATGGACGAGCTCCTACAATGAGCAGTTCTTC	CASSEWTSSYNEQFF
TRBV19	TRBJ2-4	TRBD2	15	NA	TGTGCCAGTAGTATGACTAGCGGGAGTAAAAACATTCAGTACTTC	CASSMTSGSKNIQYF
TRBV2	TRBJ2-1	NA	14	NA	TGTGCCAGCAGAGTTAGCGCCGGGTACAATGAGCAGTTCTTC	CASRVSAGYNEQFF
TRBV7-8	TRBJ1-1	NA	15	few	TGTGCCAGCAGCTTACAGGGTAATGAGGACACTGAAGCTTTCTTT	CASSLQGNEDTEAFF
TRBV5-6	TRBJ2-3	NA	15	NA	TGTGCCAGCAGCCAAATCCGCAGAGACACAGATACGCAGTATTTT	CASSQIRRDTDTQYF
TRBV7-9	TRBJ2-5	NA	13	NA	TGTGCCAGTGTGGAGTGGGGACAAGAGACCCAGTACTTC	CASVEWGQETQYF
TRBV6-5	TRBJ1-6	NA	13	NA	TGTGCCAGCAGTTACTCGAGAGGCTCACCCCTCCACTTT	CASSYSRGSPLHF
TRBV4-2	TRBJ2-7	NA	15	NA	TGTGCCAGCAGCCAAGAAACAGCTAGCTCCTACGAGCAGTACTTC	CASSQETASSYEQYF
TRBV5-1	TRBJ1-1	NA	14	NA	TGCGCCAGCAGCTTGGCCACAACGAACACTGAAGCTTTCTTT	CASSLATTNTEAFF
TRBV5-1	TRBJ2-1	TRBD2	16	NA	TGCGCCAGCAGCTTGGGTGCGGGGGGCGGCTACAATGAGCAGTTCTTC	CASSLGAGGGYNEQFF